Listed here are 18 T cell receptor beta chains from one sample, sequenced in a study of T cell clones after liver transplantation. Assay used: immunoSEQ multiplex PCR; TCRdb lists only in-frame clones, some missing. The table lists around 18,000 clones, 80% to 90% of them singletons. This specimen was CD8+ T cells from blood, taken 46 months after liver transplant. Source of these receptors: a human patient who received a liver transplant. Some T cells may be graft donor cells.

The table lists this clone with a few counts. The V call is TRBV28, the J call TRBJ2-7; D might be TRBD1 or TRBD2, each matching 7 bases. Germline V gives CDR1 MDHEN, CDR2 SYDVKM. Trimming pared 2 bases from V and 9 bases from J, leaving 11 bases between. The CDR3 loop spans 12 amino acids. Here the CDR3 DNA reads TGTGCCAGCAGTTTACCCAGGGGGGGGCAGTACTTC. Amino acids: CASSLPRGGQYF.

The chain is built from TRBV6-6 and TRBJ2-2; unclear D gene. From germline, CDR1 is MNHNY and CDR2 SVGAGI (reference sequence). The V gene lost 0 bases and the J gene lost 6 bases, with 5 bases spanning the gap. The CDR3 length is 13 residues. Written as DNA, the CDR3 is TGTGCCAGCAGTTACTCTCGGGCCGGGGAGCTGTTTTTT. This gives the protein CASSYSRAGELFF.

The chain has TRBV14 and TRBJ2-2; D unresolved. Germline loops: CDR1 SGHDN, CDR2 FVKESK. The CDR3 consists of 17 residues. V dropped 1 base and J dropped 1 base, with 13 bases sitting between them. The CDR3 protein is CASSQATAAMNTGELFF. The CDR3 nucleotides are TGTGCCAGCAGCCAAGCAACAGCTGCTATGAACACCGGGGAGCTGTTTTTT.

This chain uses TRBV28 with TRBJ2-7; D ambiguous. Per the germline V gene, CDR1 is MDHEN and CDR2 is SYDVKM. Trimming took off 5 bases at V and 2 bases at J, with 22 bases between the two ends. The length of the CDR3 is 17 residues. CDR3 DNA: TGTGCCAGCAGTCCACGCCCTACTCACCCCCGAGCCTACGAGCAGTACTTC. Residues: CASSPRPTHPRAYEQYF.

This clone appeared a single time. The genes are TRBV6-5 and TRBJ2-3; a possible D gene is TRBD2 (6 bases). Germline CDR1 is MNHEY and CDR2 is SVGAGI. The CDR3 extends over 15 amino acids. V lost 5 bases and J 2 bases, leaving 14 bases between the germline ends. CDR3 loop: CASSRRDSATDTQYF. CDR3 nucleotide sequence: TGTGCCAGCAGTCGACGGGACTCTGCCACAGATACGCAGTATTTT.

The V call is TRBV11-2, the J call TRBJ1-1; possible D gene TRBD1, 5 bases. Germline V gene sequence: CDR1 SGHAT, CDR2 FQNNGV. The V and J ends lost 0 bases and 8 bases respectively, with 10 bases between them. This CDR3 is built from 13 residues. In nucleotides, the CDR3 is TGTGCCAGCAGCTTAGATCTCGGGGCCGAAGCTTTCTTT. The encoded protein is CASSLDLGAEAFF.

In this sample, this clone turned up once. The chain recombines TRBV9 with TRBJ1-3; D call uncertain. With 3 bases removed from V and 0 bases from J, the gap between germline ends came to 10 bases. The germline V gene has CDR1 SGDLS and CDR2 YYNGEE. The CDR3 loop spans 15 amino acids. The CDR3 spells CASSGQRSSGNTIYF. DNA for the CDR3: TGTGCCAGCAGCGGCCAACGATCCTCTGGAAACACCATATATTTT.

The CDR3 DNA follows: TGTGCCAGCAGCGAGGCTGGGGCCGAGCAGTACTTC. It encodes CASSEAGAEQYF. This chain connects TRBV7-9 to TRBJ2-7; tentative D call: TRBD1 (5 bases). The germline V and J ends were trimmed by 5 bases and 6 bases, with 11 bases remaining between them. CDR3 size: 12 residues. Germline V gives CDR1 SEHNR, CDR2 FQNEAQ (reference sequence).

This clone was seen only a few times. This rearrangement joins TRBV7-9 to TRBJ1-1; no clear D. V was shortened by 4 bases and J by 6 bases, with 9 bases between the two germline ends. The CDR3 spans 12 residues. Germline V gene lookup returns CDR1 SEHNR and CDR2 FQNEAQ (reference sequence). The DNA for the CDR3 is TGTGCCAGCAGCTCGACCCGACCTGAAGCTTTCTTT. It codes for CASSSTRPEAFF.

This chain joins TRBV11-2 and TRBJ2-1, with 12 positions matching TRBD2. Germline V CDR1 and CDR2: SGHAT, FQNNGV. This CDR3 region has 17 residues. The ends lost 5 bases at V and 1 base at J; junction bases unmatched: 6. This CDR3 is CASSLWTSGMSYNEQFF. The CDR3 bases are TGTGCCAGCAGCCTGTGGACTAGCGGGATGTCCTACAATGAGCAGTTCTTC.

The chain couples TRBV5-1 to TRBJ1-1; a possible D gene is TRBD1 (6 bases). Trimming left V 0 bases short and J 0 bases short, with 15 bases between. Germline CDR1 SGHRS, CDR2 YFSETQ. This CDR3 contains 17 residues. In nucleotides, the CDR3 is TGCGCCAGCAGCTTGGGGGAACAGGGATTTATGAACACTGAAGCTTTCTTT. This translates into CASSLGEQGFMNTEAFF.

The chain employs TRBV4-1 and TRBJ2-7; D assignment may be TRBD1 or TRBD2 (5 bases each). This CDR3 has 15 residues. Trimming took 3 bases from V and 5 from J, leaving 17 bases between them. Germline loops: CDR1 MGHRA, CDR2 YSYEKL. The CDR3 DNA reads TGCGCCAGCAGCCAGGGGGACGGCCCGGCGGACGAGCAGTACTTC. Residues: CASSQGDGPADEQYF.

A remark on this clone: A read error may produce the germline difference seen at one junction end. The V gene is TRBV27, the J gene TRBJ2-2; D might be TRBD2 (5 bases). CDR1 and CDR2 from the germline V gene are MNHEY and SMNVEV (reference sequence). The CDR3 runs 15 residues. The CDR3 nucleotides are TGTGCCAGCAGTCCGCTTTGGACGGAACACCGGGGAGCTGTTTTT. Protein sequence: CASSPLWTEHRGAVF.

This clone was observed a single time. The chain links TRBV28 to TRBJ1-1; D is ambiguous. The V and J ends lost 3 bases and 1 base respectively, with 9 bases between them. This CDR3 spans 14 amino acids. Germline CDR1 and CDR2: MDHEN and SYDVKM. The DNA of the CDR3 is TGTGCCAGCAGTTTCTCGACGGCGAACACTGAAGCTTTCTTT. As protein: CASSFSTANTEAFF. The whole variable domain, filled in from reference TRBV28 and TRBJ1-1, reads DVKVTQSSRYLVKRTGEKVFLECVQDMDHENMFWYRQDPGLGLRLIYFSYDVKMKEKGDIPEGYSVSREKKERFSLILESASTNQTSMYLCASSFSTANTEAFFGQGTRLTVV.

The V and J genes are TRBV28 and TRBJ2-3, with TRBD2 matching over 11 bases. J was trimmed by 4 bases and V by 5 bases; bases with no gene match: 5. CDR3 length: 15 amino acids. From germline, CDR1 is MDHEN and CDR2 SYDVKM. Here the CDR3 DNA reads TGTGCCAGCAGTCCCCGACTAGCGGGGTCAGATACGCAGTATTTT. Translating gives CASSPRLAGSDTQYF.

V is TRBV5-1 and J is TRBJ2-7; D may be TRBD2 (5 bases). Trimming removed 2 bases at V and 5 bases at J, with 8 bases between. In germline, CDR1 is SGHRS, CDR2 YFSETQ. CDR3 length equals 12 residues. CDR3 sequence reads: CASSFPGDEQYF. In DNA, the CDR3 is TGCGCCAGCAGCTTCCCCGGGGACGAGCAGTACTTC.

The J gene is TRBJ1-1, the V gene TRBV6-5; 8 bases are shared with TRBD1. J gave up 1 base and V 2 bases, and 3 bases lay outside the gene matches. The V gene's germline CDR1 is MNHEY and CDR2 SVGAGI. The CDR3 totals 15 residues. The CDR3 spells CASSYTTGGNTEAFF. Written as DNA, the CDR3 is TGTGCCAGCAGTTACACTACAGGGGGGAACACTGAAGCTTTCTTT.

The V and J genes are TRBV5-4 and TRBJ1-1; TRBD1 matches 8 bases. CDR3 length equals 14 residues. Trimming took 4 bases from V and 4 from J; bases not matched to a gene: 6. The germline V gene has CDR1 SGHNT and CDR2 YYREEE (reference sequence). This CDR3 is CASSVRGLGTEAFF. CDR3 bases: TGTGCCAGCAGCGTCAGGGGGCTAGGCACTGAAGCTTTCTTT.